This T cell receptor (beta chain) was profiled in a study of T cell changes during pregnancy in multiple sclerosis (dated by TCRdb to between 2018 and 2021). A note on the overall study: The study examined how the T cell repertoire changed over the course of pregnancy in women with multiple sclerosis.

Its CDR3 holds 12 amino acids, cysteine through phenylalanine. The retained sequence is limited to the CDR3, 36 bases, with the frame set at the first base. V is pared back by 0 bases and J by 6 bases, with 7 bases lying between the germline termini. From the germline V gene (reference sequence), CDR1 is SGHNT and CDR2 is YYREEE. Library preparation employed the immunoSEQ multiplex PCR assay. TCRdb holds this immuneACCESS table with in-frame rearrangements only. Some clones are missing; in checked studies, unresolved V genes explain under half, and the rest has no known cause. The sample table records about 34,000 clones; 70% to 90% of these occur just once. The ten top clones hold 3.5% to 4% of the sample. Note on this clone: Its antigen remains undetermined. No much larger clone exists at a distance of one base, and base qualities are not known.

The V and J segments used are TRBV5-4 and TRBJ2-7, with no reliable assignment of the D segment. Sequencing was performed on CD8+ T cells from peripheral blood mononuclear cells, taken in the third trimester of pregnancy. This sequence was found in a female donor with multiple sclerosis, enrolled in a pregnancy study. The CDR3: CASSLGVTEQYF. The DNA is TGTGCCAGCAGCTTGGGAGTAACCGAGCAGTACTTC.